This TCR beta chain was sequenced during a study of shared clonotypes between healthy human individuals. Study at large: Sampling drew on donors who were a couple of women and three men aged 18 to 49. Findings and limits, study-wide: A reduction in generation probabilities was seen for non-shared clonotypes relative to those shared by all four donors.

With regard to this clone: No antigen is known for it.

The sorted-subset replicate PCRs were given 150 to 250 ng DNA, which is about 30,000 T cell genomes. Some clones are missing from TCRdb's copy, which holds only in-frame ones; the method was immunoSEQ multiplex PCR. The profile covers approximately 640,000 clones, with roughly 87% appearing a single time and around a third taken by the ten largest. The CDR3 runs 14 residues. The V end lost 11 bases, the J end lost 6 bases, and 20 bases lay between the germline ends. Germline CDR1 is SNHLY and CDR2 is FYNNEI. Together with CD45RO+ cells, CCR7-negative CD45RA+ TemRA cells were included in CD8 memory. Sequences were obtained from memory CD8+ T cells from PBMCs. This sample's subset: CD45RO+ cells pooled with CCR7-negative TemRA cells. The sequence was obtained from a man aged 18 to 29 in good health. Some clones in this sample may be carry-over from other donors' samples. The chain recombines TRBV2 with TRBJ2-1; D tentatively fits TRBD1 or TRBD2 (5 bases each). The CDR3 sequence is CALLLEGRGNEQFF. The CDR3, as DNA: TGTGCCTTACTCCTCGAGGGTAGGGGCAATGAGCAGTTCTTC.